Following are 6 T cell receptor beta chains from one sample sequenced in a study of molecular identifiers for immune sequencing clone quantification. TCRdb recomputed calls from the PCR reads with MiXCR, one row per CDR3 protein. The sample lists approximately 500,000 distinct CDR3 sequences, about 25% seen once, with around 0.78% in the top ten. The sequencing sample was made of naive CD8+ T cells from blood, with Jurkat cell RNA spiked in. The sample's subset: FACS-sorted CD8+CD4-CCR7+CD45RA+ naive T cells. These receptors all come from a human donor in good health. Some libraries in this study had Jurkat cell RNA spiked in.

The rearrangement joins TRBV6-5 to TRBJ2-7; 7 positions agree with TRBD2. Germline CDR1 and CDR2: MNHEY and SVGAGI. The CDR3 runs to 16 residues. Trimming cost V 4 bases and J 4 bases; bases outside gene matches: 13. CDR3 residues: CASSSRGRDRLYEQYF. Here the CDR3 DNA reads TGTGCCAGCAGTTCCCGGGGGAGGGATCGGTTATACGAGCAGTACTTC.

As concerns this clonotype: This could be a read error, since a much larger clone is one nucleotide away. The chain joins TRBV3-1 to TRBJ2-5; D might be TRBD2 (5 bases). The length of the CDR3 is 15 residues. Per germline, CDR1 LGHDT and CDR2 YNNKEL (reference sequence). CDR3 nucleotides: TGTGCCAGCAGCCCGCGGGTCTTAGTCGTAGAGTCCCAGTACTTC. This sequence encodes CASSPRVLVVESQYF.

This clonotype was counted a few times. Its ends do not fully match the called genes, so a read error is possible. The chain uses TRBV27 and TRBJ2-6, with TRBD1 as a possible D gene (5 bases). Germline assignment: CDR1 MNHEY and CDR2 SMNVEV (reference sequence). The length of the CDR3 is 14 residues. The CDR3 reads CASSPVPGANVPTF. As DNA, the CDR3 is TGTGCCAGCAGCCCCGTCCCTGGGGCCAACGTCCCGACTTTC.

This clonotype was seen just once. A much larger clone differs by one base, so this may be a read error. The CDR3 carries no conserved terminal phenylalanine or tryptophan, so it likely arises from a read error. This chain connects TRBV30 to TRBJ2-7; D gene unclear. The V end was cut by 3 bases, the J end by 3 bases, with 9 bases between. The germline V gene encodes CDR1 GTSNPN and CDR2 SVGIG (reference sequence). The CDR3 contains 12 residues. The CDR3 here is CAWSGDGYEQYL. Written as DNA, the CDR3 is TGTGCCTGGAGCGGCGACGGCTACGAGCAGTACCTC.

This clonotype was seen at least ten times. The chain recombines TRBV25-1 with TRBJ2-6, with TRBD1 as a possible D gene (6 bases). This CDR3 has 18 amino acids. Trimming removed 4 bases from V and 1 base from J, with 17 bases in between. CDR1 MGHDK and CDR2 SYGVNS come from the germline V gene. CDR3 nucleotide sequence: TGTGCCAGCAGTGGACAGGCCCCTACCTTATCTGGGGCCAACGTCCTGACTTTC. Translating it yields CASSGQAPTLSGANVLTF.

This clonotype was seen a handful of times. The chain employs TRBV28 and TRBJ2-2; TRBD2 might be the D (6 bases). V gave up 3 bases and J gave up 6 bases, with 8 bases separating them. Germline V gene data show CDR1 as MDHEN and CDR2 as SYDVKM. The CDR3 sequence is 13 residues long. The CDR3, as DNA: TGTGCCAGCAGTTTTGGGGACTCCGGGGAGCTGTTTTTT. Residues: CASSFGDSGELFF.